The next 3 T cell receptor beta chains were all read from a single sample in a study of cytomegalovirus exposure and HLA in healthy donors. Libraries were prepared by immunoSEQ multiplex PCR; TCRdb keeps only in-frame clonotypes and omits some of them. The sample has about 71,000 clones, about 94% seen once. The sequenced sample consisted of PBMCs. All receptors come from a woman aged 18-29 years in good health and CMV-seronegative.

The V gene is TRBV6-5, the J gene TRBJ1-3, with unresolved D. Germline CDR1 reads MNHEY; CDR2 reads SVGAGI. V dropped 2 bases and J dropped 0 bases, with 8 bases sitting between them. The CDR3 consists of 15 residues. As DNA, the CDR3 is TGTGCCAGCAGTTACGGCCTAGACTCTGGAAACACCATATATTTT. Translated, it gives CASSYGLDSGNTIYF.

This chain uses TRBV1 with TRBJ2-1; TRBD2 is taken as the D call from the table, unchecked against the DNA. TRBV1 is a pseudogene locus. The CDR3 totals 13 residues. The CDR3, as DNA: TGCACCAGCAGCGGGAGCTCCTACAATGAGCAGTTCTTC. Its translation: CTSSGSSYNEQFF.

This rearrangement joins TRBV27 to TRBJ2-3; possible D gene TRBD1, 8 bases. Germline V CDR1 and CDR2: MNHEY, SMNVEV (reference sequence). This CDR3 comprises 19 residues. Trimming shortened V by 5 bases and J by 1 base, and 25 bases separated the two germline ends. CDR3 coding DNA: TGTGCCAGCAGTGAGGGGGAGGGACAGGTGCCCCAGGGCACAGATACGCAGTATTTT. Protein: CASSEGEGQVPQGTDTQYF.